This is a list of T cell receptor beta chains from one sample in a study of human T cells and chemical hapten exposure. MiXCR was run by TCRdb on the RACE reads, yielding one entry per CDR3 protein. The sample yields around 300,000 distinct CDR3 sequences, under 8% seen once. Sample: whole blood, taken in connection with sensitization to the hapten diphenylcyclopropenone (DPC). These receptors were taken from a young woman with alopecia areata. Some clones in this sample may be carry-over from other donors' samples. Both conserved end residues are part of each CDR3. The D gene is left open where the match is weak. A row's size may be missing; if present it is once, few, many or a size class.

abundance: -
len: 15
v_gene: TRBV15
d_gene: -
j_gene: TRBJ1-5
CDR3nt: TGTGCCACCAGCAGAGCGGGGCCAGGGCTTCAGCCCCAGCATTTT
CDR3aa: CATSRAGPGLQPQHF

abundance: few
len: 18
v_gene: TRBV7-3
d_gene: TRBD1
j_gene: TRBJ2-1
CDR3nt: TGTGCCAGCAGCTTACCCTTGGACCAAGGGGGCGAGGTCGATGAGCAGTTCTTC
CDR3aa: CASSLPLDQGGEVDEQFF

abundance: few
len: 14
v_gene: TRBV18
d_gene: -
j_gene: TRBJ2-3
CDR3nt: TGTGCCAGCTCGTGGGAGAGCGAGTCGGATACGCAGTATTTT
CDR3aa: CASSWESESDTQYF

abundance: few
len: 15
v_gene: TRBV20-1
d_gene: TRBD1
j_gene: TRBJ1-3
CDR3nt: TGCAGTGCTATCAATACAGGGGGAGCTGGAAACACCATATATTTT
CDR3aa: CSAINTGGAGNTIYF

abundance: few
len: 13
v_gene: TRBV29-1
d_gene: -
j_gene: TRBJ1-2
CDR3nt: TGCAGCGTTGAAGAAGAAAAGTACTATGGCTACACCTTC
CDR3aa: CSVEEEKYYGYTF

abundance: -
len: 15
v_gene: TRBV6-5
d_gene: -
j_gene: TRBJ1-6
CDR3nt: TGTGCCAGCAGTTCACTCACAGTGGCCCTTTCACCCCTCCACTTT
CDR3aa: CASSSLTVALSPLHF

abundance: many
len: 15
v_gene: TRBV6-1
d_gene: -
j_gene: TRBJ2-7
CDR3nt: TGTGCCAGCATGGGGATCGACAGATCCTCCTACGAGCAGTACTTC
CDR3aa: CASMGIDRSSYEQYF

abundance: -
len: 14
v_gene: TRBV6-1
d_gene: -
j_gene: TRBJ1-5
CDR3nt: TGTGCCAGCAGTCCAGTGACTCAAAGCCAGCCCCAGCATTTT
CDR3aa: CASSPVTQSQPQHF

abundance: -
len: 15
v_gene: TRBV5-1
d_gene: TRBD1
j_gene: TRBJ1-6
CDR3nt: TGCGCCAGCAGCGGCGGACAGGGTTCCGCTTCACCCCTCCACTTT
CDR3aa: CASSGGQGSASPLHF

abundance: -
len: 15
v_gene: TRBV7-2
d_gene: TRBD1
j_gene: TRBJ1-1
CDR3nt: TGTGCCAGCAGCAAACACAGGGGGCCGGGCACTGAAGCTTTCTTT
CDR3aa: CASSKHRGPGTEAFF

abundance: few
len: 14
v_gene: TRBV20-1
d_gene: TRBD1
j_gene: TRBJ1-1
CDR3nt: TGCAGTGCTAGAGAACCGGGACAGGGGCCTGAAGCTTTCTTT
CDR3aa: CSAREPGQGPEAFF

abundance: few
len: 16
v_gene: TRBV12-3/TRBV12-4
d_gene: TRBD2
j_gene: TRBJ2-1
CDR3nt: TGTGCCAGCAGTTCGACTAGCGGCCCAACACTCAATGAGCAGTTCTTC
CDR3aa: CASSSTSGPTLNEQFF

abundance: few
len: 12
v_gene: TRBV6-1
d_gene: -
j_gene: TRBJ1-5
CDR3nt: TGTGCCAGCAGTGATGGGATCCAGCCCCAGCATTTT
CDR3aa: CASSDGIQPQHF

abundance: many
len: 14
v_gene: TRBV6-1
d_gene: TRBD1
j_gene: TRBJ1-6
CDR3nt: TGTGCCAGCAAGCGGGACAGGGGTAATTCACCCCTCCACTTT
CDR3aa: CASKRDRGNSPLHF

abundance: -
len: 14
v_gene: TRBV7-9
d_gene: -
j_gene: TRBJ2-7
CDR3nt: TGTGCCACCTCGCCCGGGGGCCCTAACTACGAGCAGTACTTC
CDR3aa: CATSPGGPNYEQYF

abundance: few
len: 16
v_gene: TRBV10-3
d_gene: TRBD1
j_gene: TRBJ1-1
CDR3nt: TGTGCCTCAAGAGGGGACAGGGGAATGATGAACACTGAAGCTTTCTTT
CDR3aa: CASRGDRGMMNTEAFF

abundance: -
len: 19
v_gene: TRBV10-3
d_gene: -
j_gene: TRBJ2-3
CDR3nt: TGTGCCATCAGTGAAAAAGCTGTTGGACCAGCGACTAGCACAGATACGCAGTATTTT
CDR3aa: CAISEKAVGPATSTDTQYF

abundance: few
len: 16
v_gene: TRBV18
d_gene: TRBD2
j_gene: TRBJ2-1
CDR3nt: TGTGCCAGCTCACCAACTAATGGACTAGCGATCAATGAGCAGTTCTTC
CDR3aa: CASSPTNGLAINEQFF

abundance: few
len: 18
v_gene: TRBV7-9
d_gene: TRBD1
j_gene: TRBJ1-1
CDR3nt: TGTGCCAGCAGCTTAGTAGCCCTAGTCGACAGGGTGAACACTGAAGCTTTCTTT
CDR3aa: CASSLVALVDRVNTEAFF

abundance: -
len: 14
v_gene: TRBV2
d_gene: TRBD2
j_gene: TRBJ2-3
CDR3nt: TGTGCCAGCAAAGTAACTAGCGGGGGGCCAACGCAGTATTTT
CDR3aa: CASKVTSGGPTQYF

abundance: many
len: 14
v_gene: TRBV29-1
d_gene: -
j_gene: TRBJ2-2
CDR3nt: TGCAGCGTGGAGGGACGGCTGAACACCGGGGAGCTGTTTTTT
CDR3aa: CSVEGRLNTGELFF

abundance: few
len: 17
v_gene: TRBV4-3
d_gene: TRBD2
j_gene: TRBJ2-2
CDR3nt: TGCGCCAGCAGCCAAGAGGGACTAGCGGGGGGGACCGGGGAGCTGTTTTTT
CDR3aa: CASSQEGLAGGTGELFF

abundance: many
len: 13
v_gene: TRBV6-2/TRBV6-3
d_gene: TRBD2
j_gene: TRBJ2-1
CDR3nt: TGTGCCAGCAGGGGGACTAGGGGGAATGAGCAGTTCTTC
CDR3aa: CASRGTRGNEQFF

abundance: -
len: 12
v_gene: TRBV12-3/TRBV12-4
d_gene: -
j_gene: TRBJ1-6
CDR3nt: TGTGCCAGCAGCCTTCATTCATCACCCCTCCACTTT
CDR3aa: CASSLHSSPLHF

abundance: many
len: 15
v_gene: TRBV4-2
d_gene: -
j_gene: TRBJ1-2
CDR3nt: TGTGCCAGCAGCCAAGTGGCGGGATCCAACTATGGCTACACCTTC
CDR3aa: CASSQVAGSNYGYTF

abundance: few
len: 15
v_gene: TRBV7-2
d_gene: TRBD1
j_gene: TRBJ1-4
CDR3nt: TGTGCCAGCAGCTTATTAGGGACAGAGAATGAAAAACTGTTTTTT
CDR3aa: CASSLLGTENEKLFF

abundance: few
len: 12
v_gene: TRBV12-3/TRBV12-4
d_gene: -
j_gene: TRBJ2-7
CDR3nt: TGTGCCAGCAGTTTTCGGGGGACAGCTTCCTCCTTC
CDR3aa: CASSFRGTASSF

abundance: few
len: 16
v_gene: TRBV7-2
d_gene: -
j_gene: TRBJ1-5
CDR3nt: TGTGCCAGCGAAAAGGGGGGACGGGGTGGCAATCAGCCCCAGCATTTT
CDR3aa: CASEKGGRGGNQPQHF

abundance: -
len: 15
v_gene: TRBV2
d_gene: TRBD1
j_gene: TRBJ1-1
CDR3nt: TGTGCCAGCATCCGACAGGGGTTGGGGAACACTGAAGCTTTCTTT
CDR3aa: CASIRQGLGNTEAFF

abundance: many
len: 16
v_gene: TRBV6-6
d_gene: TRBD2
j_gene: TRBJ2-2
CDR3nt: TGTGCCAGCAGTCTCGGATTAGCGGGGGGCACCGGGGAGCTGTTTTTT
CDR3aa: CASSLGLAGGTGELFF

abundance: few
len: 13
v_gene: TRBV29-1
d_gene: -
j_gene: TRBJ2-3
CDR3nt: TGCAGCATAGAAAGGGAACCCACAGATACGCAGTATTTT
CDR3aa: CSIEREPTDTQYF

abundance: many
len: 11
v_gene: TRBV7-9
d_gene: -
j_gene: TRBJ2-1
CDR3nt: TGTGCCAGCAGCTCTCCTGGGGAGCAGTTCTTC
CDR3aa: CASSSPGEQFF

abundance: -
len: 13
v_gene: TRBV6-5
d_gene: -
j_gene: TRBJ1-1
CDR3nt: TGTGCCAGCAGTTCGGCGATAACAGTTGAAGCTTTCTTT
CDR3aa: CASSSAITVEAFF

abundance: many
len: 13
v_gene: TRBV6-5
d_gene: -
j_gene: TRBJ1-1
CDR3nt: TGTGCCAGCAGTCGGGACACCTACACTGAAGCTTTCTTT
CDR3aa: CASSRDTYTEAFF

abundance: -
len: 14
v_gene: TRBV3-1
d_gene: -
j_gene: TRBJ2-2
CDR3nt: TGTGCCAGCAGCCAAGCTAGTATCGGCGGGGAGCTGTTTTTT
CDR3aa: CASSQASIGGELFF

abundance: -
len: 19
v_gene: TRBV21-1
d_gene: -
j_gene: TRBJ1-5
CDR3nt: TGTGCCAGCAGCAAATCCTGGGACATACGCTCCACACTGAATCAGCCCCAGCATTTT
CDR3aa: CASSKSWDIRSTLNQPQHF

abundance: few
len: 13
v_gene: TRBV7-2
d_gene: -
j_gene: TRBJ1-2
CDR3nt: TGTGCCAGCAGTTTTAACAGGCTCTATGGCTACACCTTC
CDR3aa: CASSFNRLYGYTF

abundance: many
len: 15
v_gene: TRBV6-1
d_gene: TRBD2
j_gene: TRBJ2-3
CDR3nt: TGTGCCAGCAGGTCTAGCGGGGGGGCGACAGATACGCAGTATTTT
CDR3aa: CASRSSGGATDTQYF

abundance: many
len: 18
v_gene: TRBV6-2/TRBV6-3
d_gene: TRBD2
j_gene: TRBJ2-3
CDR3nt: TGTGCCAGCAGTTACTCGACCAGCAGCGCGGGGGGCACAGATACGCAGTATTTT
CDR3aa: CASSYSTSSAGGTDTQYF

abundance: -
len: 13
v_gene: TRBV7-2
d_gene: TRBD1
j_gene: TRBJ1-1
CDR3nt: TGTGCCAGCAGCCGTACGCAGGGGGCTGGAGCTTTCTTT
CDR3aa: CASSRTQGAGAFF

abundance: -
len: 16
v_gene: TRBV11-3
d_gene: -
j_gene: TRBJ2-1
CDR3nt: TGTGCCAGCAGCCTAGGGGGCGGGGGCCTTAGAAATGAGCAGTTCTTC
CDR3aa: CASSLGGGGLRNEQFF

abundance: -
len: 13
v_gene: TRBV6-5
d_gene: -
j_gene: TRBJ2-3
CDR3nt: TGTGCCAGCGTTAAAACGGCCACAGATACGCAGTATTTT
CDR3aa: CASVKTATDTQYF

abundance: few
len: 15
v_gene: TRBV25-1
d_gene: -
j_gene: TRBJ2-3
CDR3nt: TGTGCCAGCAGTCCATCTATGCAGGGCGCGAATACGCAGTATTTT
CDR3aa: CASSPSMQGANTQYF

abundance: many
len: 14
v_gene: TRBV6-5
d_gene: -
j_gene: TRBJ1-1
CDR3nt: TGTGCCAGCAGTTACTCCTTATTTGGGGCGGAAGCTTTCTTT
CDR3aa: CASSYSLFGAEAFF

abundance: many
len: 14
v_gene: TRBV5-1
d_gene: -
j_gene: TRBJ2-7
CDR3nt: TGCGCCAGCAGCCCGGCGCCAGGGTACAGCGAGCAGTACTTC
CDR3aa: CASSPAPGYSEQYF

abundance: few
len: 13
v_gene: TRBV6-2/TRBV6-3
d_gene: -
j_gene: TRBJ1-1
CDR3nt: TGTGCCAGCAGTGTACGGGAGAACACTGAAGCTTTCTTT
CDR3aa: CASSVRENTEAFF

abundance: -
len: 15
v_gene: TRBV12-3/TRBV12-4
d_gene: -
j_gene: TRBJ1-1
CDR3nt: TGTGCCAGCACCCCAGCGGACGGGTGGGGGGCTGAAGCTTTCTTT
CDR3aa: CASTPADGWGAEAFF

abundance: many
len: 15
v_gene: TRBV20-1
d_gene: -
j_gene: TRBJ2-3
CDR3nt: TGCAGTGCTACTGACAGGCCCACGGCCCCTTCGAGGCAGTATTTT
CDR3aa: CSATDRPTAPSRQYF

abundance: many
len: 12
v_gene: TRBV5-5
d_gene: -
j_gene: TRBJ2-2
CDR3nt: TGTGCCAGCAGCTTTGGTTCCGGGGAGCTGTTTTTT
CDR3aa: CASSFGSGELFF

abundance: many
len: 16
v_gene: TRBV4-3
d_gene: TRBD2
j_gene: TRBJ2-3
CDR3nt: TGCGCCAGCAGCACCCTAGCGGGGGGGCTGGGAGATACGCAGTATTTT
CDR3aa: CASSTLAGGLGDTQYF